This T cell receptor (beta chain) was captured by sequencing in a study of response to subunit inactivated influenza vaccine listed by TCRdb under 2018. About the investigation overall: Deep quantitative profiling of the T cell receptor repertoire was used in the study to follow responses to a trivalent subunit inactivated influenza vaccine. Study-wide conclusions, independent of this receptor: According to the authors, only a limited number of new T cells may be recruited by each seasonal influenza vaccination.

Library construction relied on RT-PCR. Data came from an Illumina HiSeq 2500. The public reads were reanalyzed by TCRdb: fastp trimming at Q25, MiXCR alignment, in-frame beta chains only. Duplicate CDR3 protein sequences are folded into a single record with the most common DNA and genes. The sample contains hundreds of thousands of distinct CDR3 sequences, approximately 15% of them found a single time. The leading ten clones occupy 6% to 7% of the sample. This clonotype showed up just once. The clone's antigen remains unknown. One base away there is no much larger clone; base qualities are not given. One read represents weak support. Including the terminal cysteine and phenylalanine, the CDR3 comprises 15 residues. The sequence is cut down to CDR3 DNA, 45 bases in frame from base 1. V is shortened by 8 bases, J by 7 bases, and the region joining them spans 21 bases.

The starting material was PBMCs from blood, obtained 14 to 15 days before vaccination. This clonotype was obtained from a man between 45 and 60 years old who received an inactivated influenza vaccine. Donor details come from another sample of the same person, matched by shared clones. Recombination linked TRBV6-7 to TRBJ2-1; TRBD2 is a weak D gene call, 5 bases matching. TRBV6-7 is treated as an ORF (open reading frame) with a function not yet certain. This receptor carries the CDR3 CASVTTTRGLNEQFF. Read as DNA, the sequence is TGTGCCAGCGTTACAACAACGAGAGGGCTTAATGAGCAGTTCTTC.